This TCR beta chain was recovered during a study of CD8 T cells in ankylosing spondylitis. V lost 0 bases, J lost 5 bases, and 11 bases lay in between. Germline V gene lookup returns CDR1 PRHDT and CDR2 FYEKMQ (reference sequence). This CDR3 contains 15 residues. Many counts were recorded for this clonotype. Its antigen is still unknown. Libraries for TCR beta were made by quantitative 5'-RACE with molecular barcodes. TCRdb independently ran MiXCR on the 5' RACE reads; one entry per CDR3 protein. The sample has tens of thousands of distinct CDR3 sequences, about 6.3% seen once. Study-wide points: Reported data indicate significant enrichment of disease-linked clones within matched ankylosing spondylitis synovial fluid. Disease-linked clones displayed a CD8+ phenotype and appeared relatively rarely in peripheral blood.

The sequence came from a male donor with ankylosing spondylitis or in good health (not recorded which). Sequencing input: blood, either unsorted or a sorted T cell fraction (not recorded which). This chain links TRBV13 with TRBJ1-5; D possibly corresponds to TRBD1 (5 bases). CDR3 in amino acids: CASSLGRGSHQPQHF. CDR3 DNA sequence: TGTGCCAGCAGCTTAGGCCGGGGCAGCCATCAGCCCCAGCATTTT.